A single sample is the source of the 8 T cell receptor beta chains below, sequenced in a study of Ad26.COV2.S vaccination and SARS-CoV-2 variants (dated by TCRdb to the early 2020s). Explained via the paper, the treatment or condition label denotes: roughly 20 received Ad26.COV2.S at low or high dose, single or two shots; about 5 received placebo; per-sample allocation not given. Repertoires of vaccine and placebo recipients were sequenced from samples taken on day 63 after the first injection. The library was produced with the immunoSEQ multiplex PCR assay. What TCRdb holds here is the immuneACCESS table cut down to in-frame rearrangements. Part of the clones is not present; checked against another copy, under half of the missing clones reflect an unresolved V gene, and the others are unexplained. Present in this sample are about 680,000 clones, approximately 88% of which were seen just once. Around 1.4% of the sample belongs to the ten largest clones.

This material consisted of peripheral blood, taken in a trial of Ad26.COV2.S vaccine versus placebo. The receptors here all came from a person aged 18-65 years who received the Ad26.COV2.S COVID-19 vaccine or a placebo.

This clone was counted a single time. V gene TRBV5-6 combines with J gene TRBJ2-5; 11 bases fit TRBD2. This CDR3 contains 16 residues. The trim removed 4 bases at V and 0 bases at J, leaving 5 bases unmatched. CDR1 SGHDT and CDR2 YYEEEE come from the germline V gene. The CDR3 coding sequence is TGTGCCAGCAGCCCTGGACTAGCGGGCTACCAAGAGACCCAGTACTTC. Its translation is CASSPGLAGYQETQYF.

This chain connects TRBV5-1 to TRBJ2-5; 8 bases are a match to TRBD2. CDR3 size: 15 residues. The ends lost 0 bases at V and 4 bases at J; junction bases unmatched: 5. Germline V gives CDR1 SGHRS, CDR2 YFSETQ. The CDR3 protein is CASSLDYRGGETQYF. Here the CDR3 DNA reads TGCGCCAGCAGCTTGGACTATCGGGGGGGAGAGACCCAGTACTTC. Variable domain in full (rest from reference TRBV5-1 and TRBJ2-5): KAGVTQTPRYLIKTRGQQVTLSCSPISGHRSVSWYQQTPGQGLQFLFEYFSETQRNKGNFPGRFSGRQFSNSRSEMNVSTLELGDSALYLCASSLDYRGGETQYFGPGTRLLVL.

The chain carries TRBV5-1 and TRBJ1-6; the D gene is possibly TRBD1 (6 bases). Germline CDR1 SGHRS, CDR2 YFSETQ. CDR3 length: 14 amino acids. The V end lost 0 bases, the J end lost 10 bases, and 11 bases lay between the germline ends. The CDR3 spells CASSLGGRGSPLHF. The CDR3 bases are TGCGCCAGCAGCTTGGGGGGGCGCGGCTCACCCCTCCACTTT.

The genes are TRBV15 and TRBJ2-7; D uncertain. The CDR3 sequence is 13 residues long. The V end was cut by 0 bases, the J end by 3 bases, with 6 bases between. CDR1 and CDR2 from the germline V gene are LNHNV and YYDKDF (reference sequence). In DNA, the CDR3 is TGTGCCACCAGCAGAGATAACGGCTACGAGCAGTACTTC. It translates to CATSRDNGYEQYF.

The genes are TRBV5-1 and TRBJ2-5; 10 bases are shared with TRBD2. V dropped 0 bases and J dropped 4; count of bases not matched to a gene: 12. CDR3 length: 18 amino acids. Germline V gene sequence: CDR1 SGHRS, CDR2 YFSETQ. The CDR3 spells CASSLASLAGDFVETQYF. CDR3 DNA sequence: TGCGCCAGCAGCTTGGCGTCCCTAGCGGGGGATTTCGTAGAGACCCAGTACTTC.

The J gene is TRBJ2-5, the V gene TRBV7-8; D remains unclear. Trimming pared 1 base from V and 7 bases from J, leaving 16 bases between. The CDR3 extends over 15 amino acids. Germline V gives CDR1 SGHVS, CDR2 FQNEAQ. The CDR3 spells CASSLVTVGWGTQYF. CDR3 bases: TGTGCCAGCAGCTTAGTCACAGTAGGGTGGGGGACCCAGTACTTC. Filled out from reference TRBV7-8 and TRBJ2-5, the complete variable domain reads GAGVSQSPRYKVAKRGQDVALRCDPISGHVSLFWYQQALGQGPEFLTYFQNEAQLDKSGLPSDRFFAERPEGSVSTLKIQRTQQEDSAVYLCASSLVTVGWGTQYFGPGTRLLVL.

V and J are TRBV5-5 and TRBJ1-6, with 7 positions matching TRBD1. The CDR3 runs to 15 residues. J gave up 8 bases and V 4 bases, and 9 bases lay outside the gene matches. The germline V gene has CDR1 SGHKS and CDR2 YYEKEE (reference sequence). CDR3 sequence (DNA): TGTGCCAGCAGCGCCCGACAGGGAGTGGATTCACCCCTCCACTTT. Its translation is CASSARQGVDSPLHF.

The V call is TRBV3-1 (or the pseudogene TRBV3-2), the J call TRBJ2-3; a weak D match, TRBD2 (5 bases). The V gene lost 4 bases and the J gene lost 4 bases, with 15 bases spanning the gap. The CDR3 contains 15 residues. Germline CDR1 reads LGHDT; CDR2 reads YNNKEL (reference sequence). CDR3 nucleotides: TGTGCCAGCAGCCTTAGAGGCCTAGCAGCAGATACGCAGTATTTT. The encoded protein is CASSLRGLAADTQYF.